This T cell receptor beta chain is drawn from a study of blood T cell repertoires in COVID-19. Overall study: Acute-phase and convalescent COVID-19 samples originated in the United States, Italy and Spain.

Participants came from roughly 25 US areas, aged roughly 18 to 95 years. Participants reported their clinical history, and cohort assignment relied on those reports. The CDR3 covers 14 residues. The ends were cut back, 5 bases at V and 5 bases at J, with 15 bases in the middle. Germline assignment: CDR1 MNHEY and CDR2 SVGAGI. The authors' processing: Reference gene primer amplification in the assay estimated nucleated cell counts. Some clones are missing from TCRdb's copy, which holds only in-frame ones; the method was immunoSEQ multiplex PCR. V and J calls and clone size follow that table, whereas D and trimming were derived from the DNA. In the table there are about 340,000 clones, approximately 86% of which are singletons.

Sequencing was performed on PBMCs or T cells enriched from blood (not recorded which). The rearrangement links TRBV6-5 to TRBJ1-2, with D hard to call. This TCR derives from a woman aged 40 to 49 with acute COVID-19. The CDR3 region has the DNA TGTGCCAGCAGTAACCCCCAGACGGGGTATGGCTACACCTTC. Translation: CASSNPQTGYGYTF.